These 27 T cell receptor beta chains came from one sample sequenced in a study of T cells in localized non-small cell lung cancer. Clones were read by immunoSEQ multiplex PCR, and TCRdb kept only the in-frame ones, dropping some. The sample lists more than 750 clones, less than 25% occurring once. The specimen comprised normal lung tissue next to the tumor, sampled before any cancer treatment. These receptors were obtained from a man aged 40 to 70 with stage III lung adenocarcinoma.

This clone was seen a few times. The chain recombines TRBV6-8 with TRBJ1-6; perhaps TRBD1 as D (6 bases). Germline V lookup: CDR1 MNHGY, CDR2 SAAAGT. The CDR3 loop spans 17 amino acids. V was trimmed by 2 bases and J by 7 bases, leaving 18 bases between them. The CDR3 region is CASSYINLGGRNSPLHF. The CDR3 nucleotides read TGTGCCAGCAGTTACATAAACTTAGGGGGTAGGAATTCACCCCTCCACTTT.

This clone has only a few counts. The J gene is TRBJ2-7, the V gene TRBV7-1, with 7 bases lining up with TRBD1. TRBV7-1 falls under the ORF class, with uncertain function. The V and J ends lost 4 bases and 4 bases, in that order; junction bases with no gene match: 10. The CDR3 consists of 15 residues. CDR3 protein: CASSLHRGMVYEQYF. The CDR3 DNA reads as TGTGCCAGCAGCTTACACAGGGGTATGGTGTACGAGCAGTACTTC.

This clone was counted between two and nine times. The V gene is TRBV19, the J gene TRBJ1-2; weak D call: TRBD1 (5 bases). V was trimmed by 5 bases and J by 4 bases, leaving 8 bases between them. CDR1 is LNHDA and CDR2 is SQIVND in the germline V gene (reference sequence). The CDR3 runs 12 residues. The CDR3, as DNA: TGTGCCAGTAGTGACAGAATCTATGGCTACACCTTC. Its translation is CASSDRIYGYTF.

The CDR3 DNA sequence: TGTGCCAGCAGCTGGGGACAGATTAACACTGAAGCTTTCTTT. Amino acids: CASSWGQINTEAFF. The chain uses TRBV11-3 and TRBJ1-1; 7 nucleotides align to TRBD1. Losses at the gene ends were 4 bases for V and 2 bases for J; bases not matched to a gene: 4. The CDR3 spans 14 residues. From germline, CDR1 is SGHNT and CDR2 YENEEA.

For the CDR3, the DNA is TGTGCCACCAGCAGAGCTTTAACCACTACTGAAGCTTTCTTT. Encoded protein: CATSRALTTTEAFF. This chain uses TRBV15 with TRBJ1-1; the D is unclear. CDR1 is LNHNV and CDR2 is YYDKDF in the germline V gene (reference sequence). Trimming removed 1 base at V and 5 bases at J, with 11 bases between. The CDR3 runs to 14 residues.

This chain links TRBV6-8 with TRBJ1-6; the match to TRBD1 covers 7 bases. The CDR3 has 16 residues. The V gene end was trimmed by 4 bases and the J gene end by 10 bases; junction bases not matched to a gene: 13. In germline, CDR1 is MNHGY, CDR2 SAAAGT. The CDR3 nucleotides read TGTGCCAGCAGTTCCCTAGAAGAGGGGGCCGGATCACCCCTCCACTTT. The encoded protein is CASSSLEEGAGSPLHF.

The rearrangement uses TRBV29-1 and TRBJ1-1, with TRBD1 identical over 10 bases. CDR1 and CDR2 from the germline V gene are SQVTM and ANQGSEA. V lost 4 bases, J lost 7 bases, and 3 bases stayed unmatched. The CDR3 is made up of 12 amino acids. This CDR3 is CSVAGTGVEAFF. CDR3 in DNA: TGCAGCGTTGCCGGGACAGGGGTTGAAGCTTTCTTT. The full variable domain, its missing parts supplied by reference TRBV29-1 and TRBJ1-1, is SAVISQKPSRDICQRGTSLTIQCQVDSQVTMMFWYRQQPGQSLTLIATANQGSEATYESGFVIDKFPISRPNLTFSTLTVSNMSPEDSSIYLCSVAGTGVEAFFGQGTRLTVV.

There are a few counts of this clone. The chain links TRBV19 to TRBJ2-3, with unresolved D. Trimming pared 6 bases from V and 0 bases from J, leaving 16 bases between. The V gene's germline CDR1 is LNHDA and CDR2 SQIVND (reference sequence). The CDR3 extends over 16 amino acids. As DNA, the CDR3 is TGTGCCAGTAGACCTCCCCGGGCCTCTAGCACAGATACGCAGTATTTT. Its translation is CASRPPRASSTDTQYF. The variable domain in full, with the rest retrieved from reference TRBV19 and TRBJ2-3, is DGGITQSPKYLFRKEGQNVTLSCEQNLNHDAMYWYRQDPGQGLRLIYYSQIVNDFQKGDIAEGYSVSREKKESFPLTVTSAQKNPTAFYLCASRPPRASSTDTQYFGPGTRLTVL.

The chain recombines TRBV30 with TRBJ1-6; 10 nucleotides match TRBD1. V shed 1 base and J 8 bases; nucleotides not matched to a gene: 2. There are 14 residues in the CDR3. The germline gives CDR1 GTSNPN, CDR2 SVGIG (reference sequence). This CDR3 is CAWSGDRGYSPLHF. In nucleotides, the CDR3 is TGTGCCTGGAGTGGGGACAGGGGTTATTCACCCCTCCACTTT.

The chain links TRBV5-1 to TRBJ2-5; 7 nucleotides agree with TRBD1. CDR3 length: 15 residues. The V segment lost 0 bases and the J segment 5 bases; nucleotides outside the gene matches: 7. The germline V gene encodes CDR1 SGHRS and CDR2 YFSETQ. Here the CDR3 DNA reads TGCGCCAGCAGCTTGGAAAAGGGGGCAGGGGAGACCCAGTACTTC. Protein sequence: CASSLEKGAGETQYF.

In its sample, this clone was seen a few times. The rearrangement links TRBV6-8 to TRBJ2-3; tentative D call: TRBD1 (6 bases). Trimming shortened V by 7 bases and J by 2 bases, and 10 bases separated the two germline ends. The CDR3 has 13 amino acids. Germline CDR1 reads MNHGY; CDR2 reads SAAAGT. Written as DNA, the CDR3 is TGTGCCAGCATGGGACACGACACAGATACGCAGTATTTT. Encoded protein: CASMGHDTDTQYF.

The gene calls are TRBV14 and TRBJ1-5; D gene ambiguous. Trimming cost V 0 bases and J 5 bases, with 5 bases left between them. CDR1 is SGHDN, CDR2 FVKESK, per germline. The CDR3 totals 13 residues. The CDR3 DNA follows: TGTGCCAGCAGCCAAGATTATCATCAGCCCCAGCATTTT. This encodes CASSQDYHQPQHF.

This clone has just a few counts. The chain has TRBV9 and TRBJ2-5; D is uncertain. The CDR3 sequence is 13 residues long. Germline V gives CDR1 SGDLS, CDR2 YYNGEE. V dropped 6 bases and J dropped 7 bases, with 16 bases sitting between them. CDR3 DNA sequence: TGTGCCAGCATCGCAAGCGCCGAAGGGACCCAGTACTTC. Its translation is CASIASAEGTQYF.

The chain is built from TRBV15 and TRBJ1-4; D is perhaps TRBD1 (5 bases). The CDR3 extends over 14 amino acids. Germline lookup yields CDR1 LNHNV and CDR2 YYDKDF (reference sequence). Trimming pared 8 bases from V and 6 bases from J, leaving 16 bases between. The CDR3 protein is CATRFRGVDEKLFF. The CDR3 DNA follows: TGTGCCACCCGGTTCCGGGGCGTGGATGAAAAACTGTTTTTT.

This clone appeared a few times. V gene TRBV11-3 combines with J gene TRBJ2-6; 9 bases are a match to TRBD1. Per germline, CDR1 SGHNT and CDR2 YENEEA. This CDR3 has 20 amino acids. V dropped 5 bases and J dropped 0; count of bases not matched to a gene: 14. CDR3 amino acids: CASSPTLTGQGISGANVLTF. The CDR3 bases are TGTGCCAGCAGCCCAACGCTTACCGGACAGGGGATCTCTGGGGCCAACGTCCTGACTTTC.

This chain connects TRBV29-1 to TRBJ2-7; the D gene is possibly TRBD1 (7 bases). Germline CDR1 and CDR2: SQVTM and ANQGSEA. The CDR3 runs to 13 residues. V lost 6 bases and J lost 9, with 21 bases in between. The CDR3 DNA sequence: TGCAGCGTCCAGGGGGGAACCTACATCGGGCAGTACTTC. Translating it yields CSVQGGTYIGQYF.

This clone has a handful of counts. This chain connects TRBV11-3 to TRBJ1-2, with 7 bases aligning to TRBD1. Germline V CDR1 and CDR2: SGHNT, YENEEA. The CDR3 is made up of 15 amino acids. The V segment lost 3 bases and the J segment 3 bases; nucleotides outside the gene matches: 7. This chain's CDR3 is CASSLTPGGDYGYTF. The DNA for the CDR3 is TGTGCCAGCAGCTTGACACCAGGGGGGGACTATGGCTACACCTTC.

The CDR3 DNA is TGTGCCAGCTCACCTACTAACAGACCGAACAACTATGGCTACACCTTC. Protein product: CASSPTNRPNNYGYTF. The chain combines TRBV18 with TRBJ1-2; unclear D gene. Germline V gene data show CDR1 as KGHSH and CDR2 as LQKENI. Trimming removed 3 bases from V and 2 bases from J, with 16 bases in between. This CDR3 comprises 16 residues. Supplemented by reference TRBV18 and TRBJ1-2, the full variable domain reads NAGVMQNPRHLVRRRGQEARLRCSPMKGHSHVYWYRQLPEEGLKFMVYLQKENIIDESGMPKERFSAEFPKEGPSILRIQQVVRGDSAAYFCASSPTNRPNNYGYTFGSGTRLTVV.

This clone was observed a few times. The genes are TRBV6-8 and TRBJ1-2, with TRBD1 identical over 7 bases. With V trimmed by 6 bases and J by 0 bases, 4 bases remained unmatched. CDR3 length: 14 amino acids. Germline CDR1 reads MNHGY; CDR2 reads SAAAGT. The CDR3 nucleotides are TGTGCCAGCAGCCAGACAGGGTCTAACTATGGCTACACCTTC. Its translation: CASSQTGSNYGYTF.

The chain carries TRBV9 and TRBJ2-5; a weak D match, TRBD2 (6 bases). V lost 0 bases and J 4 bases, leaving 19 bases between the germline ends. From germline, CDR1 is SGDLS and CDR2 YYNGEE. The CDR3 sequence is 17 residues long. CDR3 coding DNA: TGTGCCAGCAGCGTAGCCACCATCGGGGCCGGGGGAGAGACCCAGTACTTC. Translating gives CASSVATIGAGGETQYF.

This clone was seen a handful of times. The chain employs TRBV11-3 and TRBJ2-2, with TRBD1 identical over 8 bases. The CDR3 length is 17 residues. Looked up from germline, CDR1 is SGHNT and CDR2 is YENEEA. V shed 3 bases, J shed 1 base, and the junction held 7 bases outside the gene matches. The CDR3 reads CASSFNQGAQNTGELFF. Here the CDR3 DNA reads TGTGCCAGCAGCTTTAATCAGGGGGCGCAGAACACCGGGGAGCTGTTTTTT.

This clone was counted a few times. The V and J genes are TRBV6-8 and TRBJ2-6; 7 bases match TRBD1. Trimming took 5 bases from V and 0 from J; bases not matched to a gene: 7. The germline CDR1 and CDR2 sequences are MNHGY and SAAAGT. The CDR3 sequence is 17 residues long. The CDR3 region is CASSASGTASGANVLTF. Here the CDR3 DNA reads TGTGCCAGCAGTGCATCCGGGACAGCCTCTGGGGCCAACGTCCTGACTTTC.

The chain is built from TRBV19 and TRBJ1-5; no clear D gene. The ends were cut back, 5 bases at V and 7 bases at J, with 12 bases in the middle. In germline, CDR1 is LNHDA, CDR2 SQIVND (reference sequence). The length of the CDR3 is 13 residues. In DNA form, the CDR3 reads TGTGCCAGTAGTTCAACGCCGGCGCAGCCCCAGCATTTT. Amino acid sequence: CASSSTPAQPQHF.

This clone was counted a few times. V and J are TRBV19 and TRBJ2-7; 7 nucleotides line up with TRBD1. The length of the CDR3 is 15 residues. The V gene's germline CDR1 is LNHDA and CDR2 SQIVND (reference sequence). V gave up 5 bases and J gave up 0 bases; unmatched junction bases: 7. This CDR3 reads CASSPTGASSYEQYF. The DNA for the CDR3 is TGTGCCAGTAGTCCTACAGGGGCAAGCTCCTACGAGCAGTACTTC. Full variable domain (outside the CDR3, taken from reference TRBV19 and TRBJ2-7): DGGITQSPKYLFRKEGQNVTLSCEQNLNHDAMYWYRQDPGQGLRLIYYSQIVNDFQKGDIAEGYSVSREKKESFPLTVTSAQKNPTAFYLCASSPTGASSYEQYFGPGTRLTVT.

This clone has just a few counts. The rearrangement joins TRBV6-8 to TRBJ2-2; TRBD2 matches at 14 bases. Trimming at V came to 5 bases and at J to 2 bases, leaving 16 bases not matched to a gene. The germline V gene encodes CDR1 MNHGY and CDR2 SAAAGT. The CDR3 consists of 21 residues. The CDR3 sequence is CASSDPLGTSGGATNTGELFF. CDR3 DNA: TGTGCCAGCAGTGATCCGCTAGGGACTAGCGGGGGAGCCACCAACACCGGGGAGCTGTTTTTT.

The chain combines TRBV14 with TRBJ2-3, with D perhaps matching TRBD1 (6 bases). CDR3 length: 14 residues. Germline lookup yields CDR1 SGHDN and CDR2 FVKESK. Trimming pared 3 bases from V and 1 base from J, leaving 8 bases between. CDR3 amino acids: CASSHSGGTDTQYF. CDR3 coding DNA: TGTGCCAGCAGCCACTCAGGGGGCACAGATACGCAGTATTTT.

CDR3 bases: TGTGCCAGCAGTCCTGGTCTAGCGGGTAACACCGGGGAGCTGTTTTTT. Translated, it gives CASSPGLAGNTGELFF. The rearrangement uses TRBV9 and TRBJ2-2; 8 positions agree with TRBD2. CDR3 length equals 16 residues. The V segment lost 5 bases and the J segment 2 bases; nucleotides outside the gene matches: 8. Per germline, CDR1 SGDLS and CDR2 YYNGEE.